One and the same sample provided the 24 T cell receptor beta chains below, sequenced in a study of Graves' ophthalmopathy and Graves' hyperthyroidism. CDR3 regions of TCR beta were amplified from RNA transcripts. The workflow started with a first-round RT-PCR run with HTBI primers and then moved on to a second-round multiplex PCR. TCRdb passed the multiplex PCR reads through MiXCR, listing each CDR3 protein once. The repertoire holds 350,000 to 400,000 distinct CDR3 sequences, with around 16% as singletons. Sample: peripheral blood. The receptors were sampled from a woman between 18 and 30 years old with Graves' ophthalmopathy.

This clonotype was seen repeatedly, ten times or more. CDR3 sequence (DNA): TGTGCCAGCACAAGAGACGGCTCCTACAATGAGCAGTTCTTC. It encodes CASTRDGSYNEQFF. V and J are TRBV6-2 or TRBV6-3 and TRBJ2-1, with unresolved D. Trimming took off 7 bases at V and 0 bases at J, with 10 bases between the two ends. Germline-derived CDR1 and CDR2 are MNHEY and SVGEGT. This CDR3 is built from 14 residues.

The chain joins TRBV5-1 to TRBJ2-7, with a possible D match to TRBD2 (5 bases). There are 15 residues in the CDR3. V gave up 1 base and J gave up 3 bases, with 14 bases separating them. The germline CDR1 and CDR2 sequences are SGHRS and YFSETQ. The CDR3 is CASSLNGINDYEQYF. Written as DNA, the CDR3 is TGCGCCAGCAGCTTGAACGGGATAAACGACTACGAGCAGTACTTC.

Ten or more counts support this clonotype. The chain combines TRBV4-1 with TRBJ2-7; 7 bases fit TRBD2. From germline, CDR1 is MGHRA and CDR2 YSYEKL. V lost 0 bases, J lost 3 bases, and 5 bases stayed unmatched. The CDR3 covers 15 residues. The CDR3 spells CASSQELLALYEQYF. The CDR3 nucleotides read TGCGCCAGCAGCCAAGAGTTACTAGCGCTCTACGAGCAGTACTTC.

This clonotype has at least ten counts. The J gene is TRBJ2-5, the V gene TRBV28, with D tentatively TRBD1 (5 bases). There are 15 residues in the CDR3. The V and J ends lost 3 bases and 2 bases respectively, with 13 bases between them. CDR1 and CDR2 from the germline V gene are MDHEN and SYDVKM. In DNA form, the CDR3 reads TGTGCCAGCAGTTTCCAGGGTAGGCGTCAAGAGACCCAGTACTTC. Its translation: CASSFQGRRQETQYF. The variable domain in full, completed from reference TRBV28 and TRBJ2-5, reads DVKVTQSSRYLVKRTGEKVFLECVQDMDHENMFWYRQDPGLGLRLIYFSYDVKMKEKGDIPEGYSVSREKKERFSLILESASTNQTSMYLCASSFQGRRQETQYFGPGTRLLVL.

This clonotype was recorded at least ten times. The chain recombines TRBV7-2 with TRBJ1-1, with D unclear. Trimming shortened V by 3 bases and J by 4 bases, and 18 bases separated the two germline ends. The V gene's germline CDR1 is SGHTA and CDR2 FQGNSA. CDR3 length equals 16 residues. The CDR3, as DNA: TGTGCCAGCAGCTTCACTCCGCTTTCGACGGGCACTGAAGCTTTCTTT. Its translation is CASSFTPLSTGTEAFF.

The chain recombines TRBV11-2 with TRBJ2-6; the match to TRBD1 covers 7 bases. CDR3 length: 16 amino acids. Germline CDR1 SGHAT, CDR2 FQNNGV. V trimming: 4 bases; J trimming: 0 bases; junction bases outside the gene matches: 3. The CDR3 DNA follows: TGTGCCAGCAGCTCGTCAGGGGGCTCTGGGGCCAACGTCCTGACTTTC. Its translation: CASSSSGGSGANVLTF.

At least ten counts were recorded for this clonotype. This rearrangement joins TRBV6-2 or TRBV6-3 to TRBJ1-1; D possibly corresponds to TRBD1 (5 bases). The CDR3 has 15 amino acids. Trimming cost V 4 bases and J 4 bases, with 16 bases left between them. CDR1 is MNHEY and CDR2 is SVGEGT in the germline V gene. CDR3 DNA sequence: TGTGCCAGCAGTTCGGATCCGCCAGGGTCCACTGAAGCTTTCTTT. Protein sequence: CASSSDPPGSTEAFF.

This clonotype was counted many times. The chain recombines TRBV13 with TRBJ2-6; D uncertain. V was clipped by 1 base and J by 11 bases, with 12 bases between them. The germline V gene has CDR1 PRHDT and CDR2 FYEKMQ (reference sequence). The CDR3 is 14 residues long. CDR3 nucleotides: TGTGCCAGCAGCTTAGTGGCAGAGGAAGACGTCCTGACTTTC. Its translation: CASSLVAEEDVLTF.

This clonotype was counted at least ten times. The gene calls are TRBV30 and TRBJ1-1; D perhaps matches TRBD1 (5 bases). From germline, CDR1 is GTSNPN and CDR2 SVGIG (reference sequence). The V gene lost 5 bases and the J gene lost 6 bases, with 16 bases spanning the gap. The CDR3 extends over 13 amino acids. CDR3 sequence reads: CAWERGGLSEAFF. CDR3 DNA: TGTGCCTGGGAGCGGGGGGGTCTATCTGAAGCTTTCTTT.

Many counts were recorded for this clonotype. The chain links TRBV7-9 to TRBJ1-1, with a weak D call TRBD1 (5 bases). Germline-derived CDR1 and CDR2 are SEHNR and FQNEAQ (reference sequence). Trimming pared 4 bases from V and 5 bases from J, leaving 17 bases between. The CDR3 covers 15 residues. CDR3 nucleotide sequence: TGTGCCAGCAGCTGGACCTTTCAGGGAGGTACTGAAGCTTTCTTT. Protein product: CASSWTFQGGTEAFF.

This clonotype was recorded a few times. This clone may be a read error of a much larger clone one base away. The rearrangement joins TRBV5-1 to TRBJ1-6, with D possibly being TRBD1 (6 bases). V was shortened by 4 bases and J by 2 bases, with 16 bases between the two germline ends. This CDR3 spans 17 amino acids. Germline loops: CDR1 SGHRS, CDR2 YFSETQ. The CDR3 DNA reads TGCGCCAGCAGCGTGGACAGTCCGAGCCCCTATAATTCACCCCTCCACTTT. Protein product: CASSVDSPSPYNSPLHF. Filled out from reference TRBV5-1 and TRBJ1-6, the complete variable domain reads KAGVTQTPRYLIKTRGQQVTLSCSPISGHRSVSWYQQTPGQGLQFLFEYFSETQRNKGNFPGRFSGRQFSNSRSEMNVSTLELGDSALYLCASSVDSPSPYNSPLHFGNGTRLTVT.

This clonotype was picked up many times. This chain joins TRBV5-6 and TRBJ2-7; maybe TRBD1 (6 bases). Germline V gives CDR1 SGHDT, CDR2 YYEEEE. The CDR3 sequence is 15 residues long. V lost 5 bases, J lost 4 bases, and 19 bases lay in between. The CDR3 region has the DNA TGTGCCAGCAGTCTGGGAGCCGGACAGATATACGAGCAGTACTTC. Amino acid sequence: CASSLGAGQIYEQYF.

This clonotype appeared many times. The chain uses TRBV12-3 or TRBV12-4 and TRBJ1-1; D perhaps matches TRBD1 (5 bases). V was cut by 7 bases and J by 1 base, with 22 bases left in between. This CDR3 has 17 amino acids. The CDR3 sequence: CASNGGVDLGGNTEAFF. DNA for the CDR3: TGTGCCAGCAATGGGGGAGTAGACTTGGGGGGGAACACTGAAGCTTTCTTT.

This clonotype was counted ten times or more. The chain joins TRBV10-1 to TRBJ2-7; 7 positions agree with TRBD1. CDR1 and CDR2 (germline): WNHNN, SYGVQD (reference sequence). V was pared by 3 bases and J by 2 bases, with 7 bases of the junction left unmatched. The CDR3 has 15 amino acids. CDR3 loop: CASSEGTDITYEQYF. In DNA form, the CDR3 reads TGCGCCAGCAGTGAAGGGACAGATATAACCTACGAGCAGTACTTC.

Note on this clonotype: No conserved phenylalanine or tryptophan is present at the end of the CDR3, so a read error is the likely explanation. The chain carries TRBV15 and TRBJ2-5, with D possibly being TRBD1 or TRBD2 (6 bases each). V shed 0 bases and J shed 4 bases, with 9 bases lying between them. The CDR3 has 14 amino acids. Germline lookup yields CDR1 LNHNV and CDR2 YYDKDF (reference sequence). This CDR3 reads CATSRDSGAETQYL. In DNA form, the CDR3 reads TGTGCCACCAGCAGAGATTCGGGGGCAGAGACCCAGTACCTC.

This clonotype occurred many times. This chain uses TRBV20-1 with TRBJ1-3; perhaps TRBD1 as D (6 bases). Germline CDR1 DFQATT, CDR2 SNEGSKA (reference sequence). The V gene lost 5 bases and the J gene lost 3 bases, with 8 bases spanning the gap. There are 12 residues in the CDR3. Here the CDR3 reads CSAQGGGNTIYF. CDR3 sequence (DNA): TGCAGTGCTCAAGGGGGTGGAAACACCATATATTTT.

In this sample, this clonotype turned up many times. CDR3 protein: CSVGYGNTEAFF. Here the CDR3 DNA reads TGCAGCGTTGGTTATGGGAACACTGAAGCTTTCTTT. The chain is built from TRBV29-1 and TRBJ1-1, with unresolved D. V was trimmed by 4 bases and J by 1 base, leaving 7 bases between them. Germline CDR1 is SQVTM and CDR2 is ANQGSEA. The CDR3 is 12 residues long.

This clonotype was detected many times. The chain combines TRBV7-9 with TRBJ2-5, with D possibly TRBD1 on 5 matching bases. The CDR3 sequence is 13 residues long. Per the germline V gene, CDR1 is SEHNR and CDR2 is FQNEAQ (reference sequence). Trimming shortened V by 7 bases and J by 2 bases, and 11 bases separated the two germline ends. As DNA, the CDR3 is TGTGCCAGCACCCTGGACATACAAGAGACCCAGTACTTC. Its translation: CASTLDIQETQYF.

This clonotype was seen many times. The V and J genes are TRBV19 and TRBJ1-5; D is undetermined. The CDR3 covers 13 residues. Looked up from germline, CDR1 is LNHDA and CDR2 is SQIVND (reference sequence). Trimming removed 4 bases from V and 2 bases from J, with 6 bases in between. The chain's CDR3 is CASSTDGNQPQHF. The CDR3 DNA is TGTGCCAGTAGTACGGACGGCAATCAGCCCCAGCATTTT.

The chain joins TRBV6-2 or TRBV6-3 to TRBJ2-6; tentative D call: TRBD2 (5 bases). Germline CDR1 is MNHEY and CDR2 is SVGEGT. The germline V and J ends were trimmed by 4 bases and 0 bases, with 10 bases remaining between them. The CDR3 is 16 residues long. CDR3 protein: CASSWAGTSGANVLTF. As DNA, the CDR3 is TGTGCCAGCAGTTGGGCGGGCACCTCTGGGGCCAACGTCCTGACTTTC.

This clonotype showed up many times. The chain employs TRBV28 and TRBJ1-2; possibly TRBD1 for D (6 bases). This CDR3 spans 15 amino acids. With 2 bases removed from V and 3 bases from J, the gap between germline ends came to 13 bases. The V gene's germline CDR1 is MDHEN and CDR2 SYDVKM. The CDR3: CASSLLGTPYYGYTF. In nucleotides, the CDR3 is TGTGCCAGCAGTTTACTCGGGACACCCTACTATGGCTACACCTTC.

This clonotype was picked up many times. This chain uses TRBV7-2 with TRBJ1-2; no reliable D call. CDR1 and CDR2 from the germline V gene are SGHTA and FQGNSA. This CDR3 has 13 amino acids. The ends were cut back, 2 bases at V and 4 bases at J, with 8 bases in the middle. In DNA, the CDR3 is TGTGCCAGCAGCTTAAGGAATTTCTATGGCTACACCTTC. Its translation: CASSLRNFYGYTF.

This clonotype has a count of ten or more. This chain uses TRBV12-3 or TRBV12-4 with TRBJ2-2, with D unresolved. The CDR3 is 13 residues long. V lost 7 bases and J lost 8, with 14 bases in between. CDR3 sequence reads: CASTTTNRGELFF. The CDR3 region has the DNA TGTGCCAGCACCACAACAAATAGGGGGGAGCTGTTTTTT.

This clonotype was seen many times. V and J are TRBV28 and TRBJ2-5, with 7 bases aligning to TRBD2. CDR1 and CDR2 from the germline V gene are MDHEN and SYDVKM. The CDR3 totals 15 residues. Trimming removed 5 bases from V and 5 bases from J; junction bases left unmatched: 11. CDR3 in DNA: TGTGCCAGCAGTCGAGCGACTCTCGGGAGGGAGACCCAGTACTTC. This codes for CASSRATLGRETQYF. The variable domain in full, completed from reference TRBV28 and TRBJ2-5, reads DVKVTQSSRYLVKRTGEKVFLECVQDMDHENMFWYRQDPGLGLRLIYFSYDVKMKEKGDIPEGYSVSREKKERFSLILESASTNQTSMYLCASSRATLGRETQYFGPGTRLLVL.